These 20 T cell receptor beta chains share one sample of origin, sequenced in a study of T cell changes during pregnancy in multiple sclerosis. Sequenced by immunoSEQ multiplex PCR; TCRdb stores in-frame clones only, minus some. The sample consists of approximately 97,000 clones, approximately 90% of them appearing once. The source was peripheral blood, collected in the second trimester of pregnancy. Every receptor here comes from a female donor in good health, enrolled as a control in a pregnancy study.

This clone was detected a few times. The chain is built from TRBV7-9 and TRBJ1-1; D unresolved. The CDR3 runs to 11 residues. From germline, CDR1 is SEHNR and CDR2 FQNEAQ (reference sequence). V was shortened by 6 bases and J by 8 bases, with 10 bases between the two germline ends. The CDR3 DNA reads TGTGCCAGCAGACTTAACTCGGAAGCTTTCTTT. This sequence encodes CASRLNSEAFF.

The rearrangement uses TRBV28 and TRBJ2-7; D might be TRBD2 (6 bases). This CDR3 region has 17 residues. V was pared by 0 bases and J by 1 base, with 16 bases between. The germline gives CDR1 MDHEN, CDR2 SYDVKM. The CDR3 nucleotides are TGTGCCAGCAGTTTATGGGGGGTGGGGGACTCTTCCTACGAGCAGTACTTC. It is translated as CASSLWGVGDSSYEQYF. The whole variable domain, filled in from reference TRBV28 and TRBJ2-7, reads DVKVTQSSRYLVKRTGEKVFLECVQDMDHENMFWYRQDPGLGLRLIYFSYDVKMKEKGDIPEGYSVSREKKERFSLILESASTNQTSMYLCASSLWGVGDSSYEQYFGPGTRLTVT.

The genes are TRBV7-2 and TRBJ1-5, with D unresolved. V gave up 5 bases and J gave up 5 bases, with 13 bases separating them. Germline V gene lookup returns CDR1 SGHTA and CDR2 FQGNSA. The CDR3 has 14 residues. The CDR3 nucleotides read TGTGCCAGCAGCGACAAGCGGGGTTATCAGCCCCAGCATTTT. It specifies CASSDKRGYQPQHF.

The gene calls are TRBV6-5 and TRBJ2-2, with D tentatively TRBD1 (5 bases). There are 15 residues in the CDR3. Per the germline V gene, CDR1 is MNHEY and CDR2 is SVGAGI. V shed 7 bases and J shed 5 bases, with 17 bases lying between them. The CDR3 loop reads CASTLGRVGTGELFF. In DNA form, the CDR3 reads TGTGCCAGCACCCTTGGCAGGGTAGGGACCGGGGAGCTGTTTTTT.

The gene calls are TRBV5-8 and TRBJ1-6, with D perhaps matching TRBD1 (5 bases). The CDR3 has 16 amino acids. Germline values: CDR1 SGHTS, CDR2 YDEGEE. The ends were cut back, 5 bases at V and 6 bases at J, with 18 bases in the middle. The CDR3 spells CASSFYQYGGNSPLHF. CDR3 DNA sequence: TGTGCCAGCAGTTTTTACCAATACGGGGGTAATTCACCCCTCCACTTT.

This clone has a handful of counts. The J gene is TRBJ1-1, the V gene TRBV7-6; D unclear. Germline assignment: CDR1 SGHVS and CDR2 FNYEAQ. The V end was cut by 5 bases, the J end by 8 bases, with 9 bases between. This CDR3 spans 11 amino acids. The CDR3 protein is CASSRSREAFF. CDR3 nucleotide sequence: TGTGCCAGCAGCAGGAGTCGGGAAGCTTTCTTT.

The rearrangement joins TRBV18 to TRBJ1-3, with 7 positions matching TRBD1. V lost 3 bases, J lost 0 bases, and 5 bases stayed unmatched. CDR1 KGHSH and CDR2 LQKENI come from the germline V gene. CDR3 length: 16 residues. The CDR3 here is CASSPGDSYSGNTIYF. Here the CDR3 DNA reads TGTGCCAGCTCACCGGGGGACAGTTACTCTGGAAACACCATATATTTT.

This chain links TRBV13 with TRBJ2-1; tentative D call: TRBD2 (7 bases). Between the trimmed V and J ends, which lost 2 bases and 7 bases, there was a span of 18 bases. Germline CDR1 and CDR2: PRHDT and FYEKMQ (reference sequence). The CDR3 loop spans 16 amino acids. The CDR3 here is CASSLSGTGGRNEQFF. The CDR3 DNA reads as TGTGCCAGCAGCTTATCGGGGACGGGGGGCAGGAATGAGCAGTTCTTC.

The chain employs TRBV6-1 and TRBJ1-1; D possibly corresponds to TRBD1 (5 bases). V lost 7 bases, J lost 5 bases, and 14 bases lay in between. The CDR3 runs 13 residues. Germline CDR1 is MNHNS and CDR2 is SASEGT. Here the CDR3 DNA reads TGTGCCAGCATTCGCTTGGGGGGGACTGAAGCTTTCTTT. Its translation: CASIRLGGTEAFF.

V usage is TRBV6-5 and J usage is TRBJ1-3; D possibly corresponds to TRBD1 (5 bases). The V end was cut by 0 bases, the J end by 5 bases, with 11 bases between. In germline, CDR1 is MNHEY, CDR2 SVGAGI. This CDR3 contains 15 residues. CDR3 protein: CASSYSGAQRNTIYF. CDR3 nucleotide sequence: TGTGCCAGCAGTTACTCAGGGGCGCAGCGAAACACCATATATTTT.

The chain has TRBV30 and TRBJ1-3; 7 nucleotides line up with TRBD1. The CDR3 is made up of 16 amino acids. The germline V gene encodes CDR1 GTSNPN and CDR2 SVGIG (reference sequence). J lost 4 bases, V lost 4 bases, and 13 bases had no gene match. The CDR3 nucleotides are TGTGCCTGGACAGGCCGGAGGACAGGAGGAGGAAACACCATATATTTT. Residues: CAWTGRRTGGGNTIYF.

The chain is built from TRBV9 and TRBJ2-1, with 12 positions matching TRBD2. Germline-derived CDR1 and CDR2 are SGDLS and YYNGEE. The V gene end was trimmed by 3 bases and the J gene end by 9 bases; junction bases not matched to a gene: 7. The CDR3 is 15 amino acids. The DNA for the CDR3 is TGTGCCAGCAGCGCACGACTAGCGGGAGATGGTGAGCAGTTCTTC. As protein: CASSARLAGDGEQFF.

The V gene is TRBV7-9, the J gene TRBJ1-2; D call uncertain. The CDR3 extends over 14 amino acids. The germline CDR1 and CDR2 sequences are SEHNR and FQNEAQ (reference sequence). V lost 0 bases and J lost 1, with 6 bases in between. The CDR3 DNA sequence: TGTGCCAGCAGCTTAGCGACTGTTAACTATGGCTACACCTTC. Its translation is CASSLATVNYGYTF.

This chain joins TRBV25-1 and TRBJ2-7; maybe TRBD2 (6 bases). V shed 5 bases and J shed 3 bases, with 11 bases lying between them. CDR1 MGHDK and CDR2 SYGVNS come from the germline V gene. The CDR3 extends over 13 amino acids. The CDR3 loop is CASSPGGDYEQYF. As DNA, the CDR3 is TGTGCCAGCAGTCCCGGCGGGGACTACGAGCAGTACTTC.

The rearrangement links TRBV19 to TRBJ1-5, with D possibly TRBD1 on 6 matching bases. V was cut by 9 bases and J by 3 bases, with 12 bases left in between. This CDR3 comprises 13 residues. Per germline, CDR1 LNHDA and CDR2 SQIVND (reference sequence). CDR3 residues: CASRTALNQPQHF. In DNA, the CDR3 is TGTGCCAGCCGGACAGCGCTCAATCAGCCCCAGCATTTT.

The gene calls are TRBV7-9 and TRBJ1-2; TRBD1 aligns across 10 bases. V lost 4 bases and J lost 7; bases outside the gene matches: 12. Per germline, CDR1 SEHNR and CDR2 FQNEAQ (reference sequence). This CDR3 contains 16 residues. The chain's CDR3 is CASSSTGTGVEFGYTF. Here the CDR3 DNA reads TGTGCCAGCAGCTCCACCGGGACAGGGGTAGAGTTTGGCTACACCTTC.

This rearrangement joins TRBV19 to TRBJ1-1; D is perhaps TRBD1 (6 bases). This CDR3 contains 14 residues. Trimming took off 5 bases at V and 1 base at J, with 11 bases between the two ends. Germline V gene lookup returns CDR1 LNHDA and CDR2 SQIVND (reference sequence). CDR3 region: CASSSKTGNTEAFF. The CDR3 DNA is TGTGCCAGTAGTTCCAAGACAGGGAACACTGAAGCTTTCTTT.

The chain carries TRBV25-1 and TRBJ2-2; 8 nucleotides line up with TRBD2. The CDR3 loop spans 14 amino acids. Looked up from germline, CDR1 is MGHDK and CDR2 is SYGVNS. V gave up 8 bases and J gave up 5 bases; unmatched junction bases: 7. CDR3 in DNA: TGTGCCAGCCTCAAGCGGGGGTGGACCGGGGAGCTGTTTTTT. Translating it yields CASLKRGWTGELFF. Full variable domain (outside the CDR3, taken from reference TRBV25-1 and TRBJ2-2): EADIYQTPRYLVIGTGKKITLECSQTMGHDKMYWYQQDPGMELHLIHYSYGVNSTEKGDLSSESTVSRIRTEHFPLTLESARPSHTSQYLCASLKRGWTGELFFGEGSRLTVL.

J is TRBJ1-5 and V is TRBV19; TRBD1 matches at 10 bases. The CDR3 extends over 14 amino acids. The V segment lost 7 bases and the J segment 3 bases; nucleotides outside the gene matches: 3. Germline V gene sequence: CDR1 LNHDA, CDR2 SQIVND (reference sequence). CDR3 sequence reads: CASTGQGFNQPQHF. In DNA, the CDR3 is TGTGCCAGTACGGGACAGGGGTTCAATCAGCCCCAGCATTTT.

The chain couples TRBV5-1 to TRBJ2-5, with D perhaps matching TRBD1 (6 bases). The last part of the DNA fits TRBJ2-7 better; the J call may be wrong. The CDR3 runs to 15 residues. Per germline, CDR1 SGHRS and CDR2 YFSETQ. The DNA of the CDR3 is TGCGCCAGCAGCTTGGAGTCCCGGACAGTAGACGAGCAGTACTTC. Translated: CASSLESRTVDEQYF.